Following are 9 T cell receptor beta chains from one sample sequenced in a study of blood T cell repertoires in COVID-19. Using immunoSEQ multiplex PCR, the repertoire was profiled, and TCRdb retains in-frame clones only, with some absent. In the table there are 150,000 to 200,000 clones, 85% of which are singletons. Sequenced sample: peripheral blood. The receptor set was obtained from a human donor with acute or convalescent COVID-19. The donor label of this sample is uncertain.

This clone has a single count. The genes are TRBV19 and TRBJ1-5; D is unresolved. With 3 bases removed from V and 4 bases from J, the gap between germline ends came to 13 bases. This CDR3 has 15 residues. Germline CDR1 LNHDA, CDR2 SQIVND (reference sequence). CDR3 nucleotide sequence: TGTGCCAGTAGTATTAGTCAACAGAGAAATCAGCCCCAGCATTTT. Its translation is CASSISQQRNQPQHF.

This chain uses TRBV3-1 (or the pseudogene TRBV3-2) with TRBJ1-2; 9 bases are shared with TRBD1. V dropped 1 base and J dropped 6; count of bases not matched to a gene: 3. Germline CDR1 LGHDT, CDR2 YNNKEL (reference sequence). The CDR3 spans 14 residues. The CDR3 nucleotides read TGTGCCAGCAGCCAAGCGACAGGGGGTCATGGCTACACCTTC. Protein product: CASSQATGGHGYTF.

The gene calls are TRBV11-2 and TRBJ2-3, with 7 nucleotides matching TRBD2. Germline assignment: CDR1 SGHAT and CDR2 FQNNGV. V shed 5 bases and J 4 bases; nucleotides not matched to a gene: 9. The CDR3 covers 15 residues. The DNA for the CDR3 is TGTGCCAGCAGCCCCCGGGGGGATGGCGCAGATACGCAGTATTTT. Its translation is CASSPRGDGADTQYF.

This clone was found a few times. The CDR3 sequence is CASTPSGTGGGLGYGYTF. The CDR3 region has the DNA TGCGCCAGCACTCCTTCAGGGACAGGGGGCGGTCTTGGCTATGGCTACACCTTC. The chain employs TRBV4-1 and TRBJ1-2; 12 nucleotides line up with TRBD1. V lost 7 bases, J lost 4 bases, and 16 bases stayed unmatched. The CDR3 totals 18 residues. Germline V gives CDR1 MGHRA, CDR2 YSYEKL.

The table lists this clone with a count of one. The chain uses TRBV3-1 (or the pseudogene TRBV3-2) and TRBJ1-2; D gene uncertain. Germline CDR1 reads LGHDT; CDR2 reads YNNKEL (reference sequence). V was clipped by 1 base and J by 3 bases, with 9 bases between them. The CDR3 totals 14 residues. The DNA for the CDR3 is TGTGCCAGCAGCCAAGGTGGCACACACTATGGCTACACCTTC. Translating gives CASSQGGTHYGYTF.

The CDR3 region has the DNA TGCGCCAGCAATCGGGACAGCGACAATCAGCCCCAGCATTTT. This gives the protein CASNRDSDNQPQHF. The rearrangement links TRBV23-1 to TRBJ1-5; 7 bases align to TRBD1. TRBV23-1 is annotated as an ORF whose role is uncertain. J gave up 3 bases and V 7 bases, and 6 bases lay outside the gene matches. CDR3 length: 14 residues.

The chain carries TRBV7-8 and TRBJ1-2; 7 positions match TRBD1. CDR3 length: 17 amino acids. Germline loops: CDR1 SGHVS, CDR2 FQNEAQ. The V gene end was trimmed by 1 base and the J gene end by 0 bases; junction bases not matched to a gene: 8. CDR3 DNA sequence: TGTGCCAGCAGCTTAGGGCCACAGGGGAAGACTAACTATGGCTACACCTTC. The encoded protein is CASSLGPQGKTNYGYTF.

The chain links TRBV9 to TRBJ2-2; the match to TRBD2 covers 15 bases. V was pared by 0 bases and J by 5 bases, with 5 bases of the junction left unmatched. The CDR3 has 18 amino acids. Germline CDR1 SGDLS, CDR2 YYNGEE. The DNA for the CDR3 is TGTGCCAGCAGCGTAGGGCCCGGGACTAGCGGGGGGACCGGGGAGCTGTTTTTT. It codes for CASSVGPGTSGGTGELFF.

The chain joins TRBV28 to TRBJ1-5; TRBD1 matches 7 bases. CDR1 and CDR2 from the germline V gene are MDHEN and SYDVKM. The V segment lost 5 bases and the J segment 3 bases; nucleotides outside the gene matches: 7. CDR3 length: 15 residues. CDR3 sequence reads: CASSTGTVNNQPQHF. The DNA for the CDR3 is TGTGCCAGCAGTACCGGGACAGTGAACAATCAGCCCCAGCATTTT.